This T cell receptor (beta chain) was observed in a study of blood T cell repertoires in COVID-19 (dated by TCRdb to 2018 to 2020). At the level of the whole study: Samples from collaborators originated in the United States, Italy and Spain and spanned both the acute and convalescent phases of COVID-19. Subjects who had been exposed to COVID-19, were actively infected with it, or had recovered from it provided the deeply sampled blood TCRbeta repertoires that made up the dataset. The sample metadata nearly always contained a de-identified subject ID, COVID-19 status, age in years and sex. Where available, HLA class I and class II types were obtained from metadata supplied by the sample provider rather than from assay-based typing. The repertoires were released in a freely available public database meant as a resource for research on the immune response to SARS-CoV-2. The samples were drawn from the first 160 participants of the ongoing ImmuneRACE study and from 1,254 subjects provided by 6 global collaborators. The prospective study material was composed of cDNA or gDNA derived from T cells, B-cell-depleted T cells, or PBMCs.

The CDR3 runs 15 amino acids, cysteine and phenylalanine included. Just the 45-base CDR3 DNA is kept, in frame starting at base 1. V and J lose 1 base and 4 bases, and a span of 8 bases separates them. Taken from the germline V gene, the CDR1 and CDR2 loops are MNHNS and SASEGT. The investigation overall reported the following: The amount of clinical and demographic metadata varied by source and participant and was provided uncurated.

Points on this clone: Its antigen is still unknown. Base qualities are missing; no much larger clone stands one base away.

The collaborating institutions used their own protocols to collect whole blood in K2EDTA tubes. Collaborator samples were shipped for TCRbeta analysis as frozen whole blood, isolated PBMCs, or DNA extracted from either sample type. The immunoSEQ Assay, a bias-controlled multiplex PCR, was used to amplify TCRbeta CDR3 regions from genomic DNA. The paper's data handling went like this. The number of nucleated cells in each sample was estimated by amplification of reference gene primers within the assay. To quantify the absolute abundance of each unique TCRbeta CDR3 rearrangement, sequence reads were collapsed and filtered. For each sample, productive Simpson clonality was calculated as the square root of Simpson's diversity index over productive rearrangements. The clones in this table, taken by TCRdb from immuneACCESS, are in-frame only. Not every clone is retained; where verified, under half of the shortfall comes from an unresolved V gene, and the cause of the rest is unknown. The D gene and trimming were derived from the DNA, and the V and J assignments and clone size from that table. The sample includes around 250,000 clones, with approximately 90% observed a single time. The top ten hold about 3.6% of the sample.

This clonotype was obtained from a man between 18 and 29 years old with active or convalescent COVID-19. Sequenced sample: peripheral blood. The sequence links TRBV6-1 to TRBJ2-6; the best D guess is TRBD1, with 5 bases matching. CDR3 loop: CASSEEGFGANVLTF. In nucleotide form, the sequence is TGTGCCAGCAGTGAAGAGGGGTTCGGGGCCAACGTCCTGACTTTC.